The 27 T cell receptor beta chains below were found in one sample sequenced in a study of blood T cell repertoires in COVID-19 (TCRdb year 2020). Libraries came from the immunoSEQ multiplex PCR assay. Held by TCRdb, this immuneACCESS table contains in-frame sequences only and omits some clones. Under half of the omission traces to an unresolved V gene where checked; the cause of the rest is unknown. The sample table shows 100,000 to 150,000 clones, and about four fifths are seen once. In total, the top ten clones hold under 1.5% of the sample. The sample taken for sequencing was peripheral blood. The receptors here all came from a man aged 60 to 75 with acute or convalescent COVID-19.

The CDR3 DNA reads TGTGCCAGCAGCGGAAGACTAGCACCCCCCTACGAGCAGTACTTC. As protein: CASSGRLAPPYEQYF. This sequence joins TRBV7-9 and TRBJ2-7; TRBD2 agrees at 7 bases. Looked up from germline, CDR1 is SEHNR and CDR2 is FQNEAQ (reference sequence). The CDR3 length is 15 residues. V lost 5 bases, J lost 2 bases, and 9 bases stayed unmatched.

The chain links TRBV30 to TRBJ1-6, with 7 bases lining up with TRBD1. V shed 2 bases and J 5 bases; nucleotides not matched to a gene: 3. CDR1 and CDR2 (germline): GTSNPN, SVGIG (reference sequence). This CDR3 region has 14 residues. The CDR3 reads CAWSTGTDNSPLHF. The CDR3 DNA is TGTGCCTGGAGTACAGGGACAGATAATTCACCCCTCCACTTT.

CDR3 nucleotide sequence: TGTGCCAGCAGCCAGACAGGGGGACCCTACAATGAGCAGTTCTTC. Its protein is CASSQTGGPYNEQFF. This chain joins TRBV28 and TRBJ2-1; 9 bases agree with TRBD1. CDR1 MDHEN and CDR2 SYDVKM come from the germline V gene. The V segment lost 6 bases and the J segment 2 bases; nucleotides outside the gene matches: 5. This CDR3 is 15 amino acids long.

The gene calls are TRBV7-3 and TRBJ2-7; TRBD2 agrees at 9 bases. This CDR3 contains 15 residues. Germline CDR1 and CDR2: SGHTA and FQGTGA. Unmatched junction bases numbered 9, after V lost 2 bases and J lost 7 bases. This chain's CDR3 is CASSLSAGGPGEQYF. CDR3 DNA: TGTGCCAGCAGCTTATCGGCGGGAGGGCCTGGTGAGCAGTACTTC.

This clone was found once. V gene TRBV29-1 combines with J gene TRBJ2-2; D is undetermined. This CDR3 is built from 11 residues. V was pared by 7 bases and J by 6 bases, with 9 bases between. Germline CDR1 reads SQVTM; CDR2 reads ANQGSEA. The CDR3 coding sequence is TGCAGCGCCGTAGCCCCCGGGGAGCTGTTTTTT. Its protein product is CSAVAPGELFF.

J is TRBJ2-5 and V is TRBV5-1; 9 bases map to TRBD2. The V gene end was trimmed by 4 bases and the J gene end by 0 bases; junction bases not matched to a gene: 7. CDR1 is SGHRS, CDR2 YFSETQ, per germline. The CDR3 totals 16 residues. The CDR3 reads CASSHRLAAHQETQYF. The CDR3 DNA follows: TGCGCCAGCAGCCACCGACTAGCGGCCCACCAAGAGACCCAGTACTTC.

The rearrangement joins TRBV12-3 or TRBV12-4 to TRBJ1-2, with 7 nucleotides matching TRBD1. The trim removed 6 bases at V and 3 bases at J, leaving 4 bases unmatched. The CDR3 has 13 residues. CDR3 nucleotides: TGTGCCAGCAGCCAGGGGGTGGACTATGGCTACACCTTC. Amino acids: CASSQGVDYGYTF.

This clone was detected only once. The rearrangement joins TRBV28 to TRBJ1-2; TRBD1 agrees at 9 bases. Trimming took 7 bases from V and 1 from J; bases not matched to a gene: 7. This CDR3 has 15 residues. The germline CDR1 and CDR2 sequences are MDHEN and SYDVKM. As DNA, the CDR3 is TGTGCCAGCATGTCACAGGGGGCGGTTAACTATGGCTACACCTTC. Protein: CASMSQGAVNYGYTF.

This clone has just a few counts. The chain employs TRBV5-4 and TRBJ2-7; D is perhaps TRBD2 (5 bases). CDR3 length: 13 residues. With 4 bases removed from V and 2 bases from J, the gap between germline ends came to 10 bases. Germline CDR1 reads SGHNT; CDR2 reads YYREEE (reference sequence). CDR3 in DNA: TGTGCCAGCAGCCCCACCGGGGCCTACGAGCAGTACTTC. Translating gives CASSPTGAYEQYF.

The gene calls are TRBV10-3 and TRBJ2-5; no definite D call. V lost 0 bases, J lost 4 bases, and 3 bases lay in between. Per germline, CDR1 ENHRY and CDR2 SYGVKD. CDR3 size: 12 residues. CDR3 in amino acids: CAISESRETQYF. CDR3 coding DNA: TGTGCCATCAGTGAGTCCAGAGAGACCCAGTACTTC.

J is TRBJ2-7 and V is TRBV23-1, with a weak D call TRBD1 (5 bases). TRBV23-1 carries the ORF label, with uncertain function. The germline V and J ends were trimmed by 4 bases and 0 bases, with 10 bases remaining between them. CDR3 length: 14 residues. In nucleotides, the CDR3 is TGCGCCAGCAGTCCCCCAGGGCACTCCTACGAGCAGTACTTC. Translating gives CASSPPGHSYEQYF.

This chain links TRBV7-9 with TRBJ1-2; tentative D call: TRBD1 (5 bases). Germline CDR1 is SEHNR and CDR2 is FQNEAQ (reference sequence). V was cut by 5 bases and J by 8 bases, with 15 bases left in between. The CDR3 consists of 13 residues. DNA of the CDR3: TGTGCCAGCAGCCCGCGGGACTCTAGCGGCTACACCTTC. It specifies CASSPRDSSGYTF.

The chain couples TRBV5-1 to TRBJ1-3, with D uncertain. Deletions cut 4 bases from V and 2 bases from J, with 10 bases between. The CDR3 spans 14 residues. CDR1 is SGHRS, CDR2 YFSETQ, per germline. The CDR3 protein is CASSPGEAGNTIYF. DNA of the CDR3: TGCGCCAGCAGCCCCGGGGAAGCTGGAAACACCATATATTTT.

The V gene is TRBV27, the J gene TRBJ2-6, with 9 positions matching TRBD1. Germline CDR1 MNHEY, CDR2 SMNVEV (reference sequence). V lost 4 bases, J lost 2 bases, and 9 bases stayed unmatched. The CDR3 length is 18 residues. The CDR3 DNA follows: TGTGCCAGCAGTTCCGGGACAGGGCCGGGACCTGGGGCCAACGTCCTGACTTTC. This translates into CASSSGTGPGPGANVLTF. Together with reference TRBV27 and TRBJ2-6, the CDR3 gives the full variable domain: EAQVTQNPRYLITVTGKKLTVTCSQNMNHEYMSWYRQDPGLGLRQIYYSMNVEVTDKGDVPEGYKVSRKEKRNFPLILESPSPNQTSLYFCASSSGTGPGPGANVLTFGAGSRLTVL.

The genes are TRBV7-9 and TRBJ2-5, with TRBD1 as a possible D gene (6 bases). The CDR3 length is 14 residues. Trimming shortened V by 3 bases and J by 5 bases, and 13 bases separated the two germline ends. Germline assignment: CDR1 SEHNR and CDR2 FQNEAQ (reference sequence). In nucleotides, the CDR3 is TGTGCCAGCAGCTTCAGGGGAGCGTGGGAGACCCAGTACTTC. It yields the protein CASSFRGAWETQYF.

The J gene is TRBJ1-1, the V gene TRBV3-1 (or the pseudogene TRBV3-2), with D possibly matching TRBD1 (5 bases). Germline V CDR1 and CDR2: LGHDT, YNNKEL (reference sequence). The CDR3 has 12 amino acids. The germline V and J ends were trimmed by 5 bases and 6 bases, with 10 bases remaining between them. CDR3: CASSTRGAEAFF. CDR3 DNA: TGTGCCAGCAGCACACGGGGGGCTGAAGCTTTCTTT.

J is TRBJ1-2 and V is TRBV11-1; TRBD1 matches at 7 bases. J lost 0 bases, V lost 2 bases, and 6 bases had no gene match. Per germline, CDR1 SGHAT and CDR2 FQDESV (reference sequence). This CDR3 is 16 amino acids long. For the CDR3, the DNA is TGTGCCAGCAGCTTATCCGGACAGGAACCTAACTATGGCTACACCTTC. It translates to CASSLSGQEPNYGYTF.

The chain employs TRBV7-9 and TRBJ2-2, with D maybe TRBD1 (6 bases). Germline V lookup: CDR1 SEHNR, CDR2 FQNEAQ (reference sequence). Trimming removed 5 bases at V and 0 bases at J, with 16 bases between. The CDR3 is 17 residues long. CDR3 in DNA: TGTGCCAGCAGCCCCTCGGGACACCTGGCGAACACCGGGGAGCTGTTTTTT. This gives the protein CASSPSGHLANTGELFF.

This clone appeared a single time. The V and J genes are TRBV3-1 (or the pseudogene TRBV3-2) and TRBJ1-1; D is unresolved. Trimming took off 2 bases at V and 0 bases at J, with 7 bases between the two ends. CDR1 is LGHDT and CDR2 is YNNKEL in the germline V gene (reference sequence). The CDR3 spans 14 residues. CDR3 sequence (DNA): TGTGCCAGCAGCCAACAGGCGATGAACACTGAAGCTTTCTTT. Protein: CASSQQAMNTEAFF.

V is TRBV15 and J is TRBJ2-3, with 10 bases fitting TRBD1. V was clipped by 4 bases and J by 6 bases; unmatched bases: 4. Germline lookup yields CDR1 LNHNV and CDR2 YYDKDF (reference sequence). The CDR3 runs to 14 residues. The CDR3 nucleotides read TGTGCCACCAGCATCGACAGGGGGCGGGATACGCAGTATTTT. Its translation is CATSIDRGRDTQYF.

The genes are TRBV9 and TRBJ2-3; 8 bases line up with TRBD2. Germline V lookup: CDR1 SGDLS, CDR2 YYNGEE. V shed 0 bases, J shed 6 bases, and the junction held 9 bases outside the gene matches. The CDR3 is made up of 16 amino acids. DNA for the CDR3: TGTGCCAGCAGCGTAGATCACGGGGGGGCCAGCGATACGCAGTATTTT. Protein: CASSVDHGGASDTQYF.

The rearrangement links TRBV9 to TRBJ1-1; D unclear. The CDR3 sequence is 12 residues long. V lost 0 bases and J 11 bases, leaving 11 bases between the germline ends. The V gene's germline CDR1 is SGDLS and CDR2 YYNGEE. CDR3 protein: CASSVVEGRAFF. DNA for the CDR3: TGTGCCAGCAGCGTAGTTGAGGGTAGGGCTTTCTTT.

The genes are TRBV14 and TRBJ2-3, with 15 bases identical to TRBD2. Germline CDR1 is SGHDN and CDR2 is FVKESK. V lost 5 bases and J lost 0; bases outside the gene matches: 0. CDR3 length: 16 residues. CDR3 DNA sequence: TGTGCCAGCAGCGGACTAGCGGGGGGGAGCACAGATACGCAGTATTTT. Protein product: CASSGLAGGSTDTQYF.

The V gene is TRBV19, the J gene TRBJ2-2, with 13 nucleotides matching TRBD2. The CDR3 has 16 amino acids. Looked up from germline, CDR1 is LNHDA and CDR2 is SQIVND (reference sequence). The V segment lost 4 bases and the J segment 7 bases; nucleotides outside the gene matches: 6. CDR3 sequence (DNA): TGTGCCAGTAGTACAGGGACTAGCGGGGCTCACGGGGAGCTGTTTTTT. Protein sequence: CASSTGTSGAHGELFF.

The chain couples TRBV19 to TRBJ1-5; D perhaps matches TRBD1 (6 bases). Trimming removed 6 bases from V and 2 bases from J, with 17 bases in between. CDR3 length: 16 amino acids. Germline CDR1 is LNHDA and CDR2 is SQIVND (reference sequence). The CDR3 DNA sequence: TGTGCCAGTAGCAAACCACAGGGCGTTGGCAATCAGCCCCAGCATTTT. This codes for CASSKPQGVGNQPQHF.

The V call is TRBV5-1, the J call TRBJ2-7, with TRBD2 matching over 14 bases. The V gene's germline CDR1 is SGHRS and CDR2 YFSETQ. The CDR3 is 19 amino acids. Trimming removed 3 bases from V and 0 bases from J; junction bases left unmatched: 11. The DNA of the CDR3 is TGCGCCAGCAGCTCCGGGACTAGCGGGAGCCGAAGGAGCTCCTACGAGCAGTACTTC. This translates into CASSSGTSGSRRSSYEQYF.

The V and J genes are TRBV11-2 and TRBJ1-2; tentative D call: TRBD1 (5 bases). The V gene's germline CDR1 is SGHAT and CDR2 FQNNGV. This CDR3 has 14 amino acids. Trimming left V 1 base short and J 2 bases short, with 8 bases between. The CDR3 DNA reads TGTGCCAGCAGCTTAGGACGACAGAACTATGGCTACACCTTC. As protein: CASSLGRQNYGYTF.